These T cell receptor beta chains were read from a single sample in a study of tumor and adjacent non-tumor tissue in lung cancer. TCRdb analysed the multiplex PCR reads with MiXCR anew, one entry per CDR3 protein. The sample lists tens of thousands of distinct CDR3 sequences; 76% were seen once. Source material: distant non-tumor lung tissue. The receptors were sampled from a man between 70 and 80 years old with non-small cell lung cancer. The CDR3 runs from the conserved cysteine through the conserved F or W. Each record gives: D gene, J gene, V gene, clone size, CDR3 DNA, CDR3 protein. D genes are given only for firm matches. Only some rows state a clone size, as once, few, many or a class for expanded clones.

TRBD1 TRBJ1-5 TRBV12-5 few TGTGTTAGTGCTCCGGACAGGAATCAGCCCCAGCATTTT CVSAPDRNQPQHF
- TRBJ1-1 TRBV11-3 - TGTGCCAGCAGCTTAGATTCGATGCCAGGCACTGAAGCTTACTTT CASSLDSMPGTEAYF
TRBD1 TRBJ2-1 TRBV29-1 - TGCAGCGTGGACAGGGGGCACCCGGCCAATGAGCAGTTCTTC CSVDRGHPANEQFF
TRBD2 TRBJ2-1 TRBV20-1 - TGCAATGCTAGCGATCCTAGACTAGCGGGAGGGTACAATGAGCAGTTCTTC CNASDPRLAGGYNEQFF
TRBD1 TRBJ2-1 TRBV14 - TGTGCCAGCATCCTGAGACAGGGATTTAGTAATGAGCAGTTCTTC CASILRQGFSNEQFF
TRBD1 TRBJ1-2 TRBV29-1 - TGCAGCGTTATCGAACAGGGGGCCCGGGGATACACCTTC CSVIEQGARGYTF
TRBD2 TRBJ2-5 TRBV6-2/TRBV6-3 - TGTGTCAGGAGGCGGGGGGCGCAAGAGACCCAGTACTTC CVRRRGAQETQYF
- TRBJ2-3 TRBV6-5 - TGTGACAGCAGGAGGCAGAGAACAGATAAGCAGTATTTT CDSRRQRTDKQYF
TRBD1 TRBJ1-1 TRBV5-4 - TGTGCCAGCAGCATTACAGGGGTTGCACTTGGGAACATTGAAGCTTTCTTT CASSITGVALGNIEAFF
- TRBJ2-5 TRBV7-8 once TGTGCCAGCACCTTAACCAGGGTACAAGAGACCCAGTACTTC CASTLTRVQETQYF
- TRBJ2-2 TRBV6-2/TRBV6-3 - TGTGCCAGCAGACCCTATGAGTCTGACGGAGCTCTTACCGGGGAGCAGTTTTTT CASRPYESDGALTGEQFF
- TRBJ2-2 TRBV9 few TGTGCCAGCAGCTCATATAGGCAGTCGGGCACCGGGGAGCTGTTTTTT CASSSYRQSGTGELFF
- TRBJ2-5 TRBV5-4 - TGTGCCAACAGCTTGTGTAACGGGGGTGTGTGGGAGACCCAGTACTTC CANSLCNGGVWETQYF
- TRBJ2-3 TRBV5-6 many TGTGCCAGCAGCTACCGGCGATCCGTTCTGGCAGATACGCAGTATTTT CASSYRRSVLADTQYF
- TRBJ2-3 TRBV2 - TGTGCCAGTTTAACCTCCCGGGGCACAGATACGCAGTATTTT CASLTSRGTDTQYF
- TRBJ1-1 TRBV11-2 - TGTGCCAACAGCTTCGTCAATTCAAGGAAAACTGAAGCTTTCTTT CANSFVNSRKTEAFF
- TRBJ1-6 TRBV5-6 many TGTGCCAGCAGCTTCGGGGGTAGCTCCTATAATTCACCCCTCCACTTT CASSFGGSSYNSPLHF
- TRBJ2-2 TRBV6-1 - TGTGCCAGCAACCGTAAGCTAGTGGCGAGCACCGGGGAGCTGTTTTTT CASNRKLVASTGELFF
- TRBJ1-6 TRBV11-3 once TGTGACAGCCGGGGAAGTAATTCACCCCTCTACTTT CDSRGSNSPLYF
TRBD2 TRBJ2-7 TRBV12-3/TRBV12-4 - TGTGAAGGCAGCACGACTAGCGGGAGAACCTACGAGCAGTACTTC CEGSTTSGRTYEQYF
- TRBJ2-7 TRBV10-2 - TGCGCCACCTCCGGGGGTGGGCCATACGAGCAGTACTTC CATSGGGPYEQYF
- TRBJ2-1 TRBV6-5 few TGTGCCAGCAGTCGACGACATGTAGGGGGAGTCTTAGGTGGTGAGCAGTTCTTC CASSRRHVGGVLGGEQFF
- TRBJ2-5 TRBV12-3/TRBV12-4 - TGTGCCAGCAGTCAACCTGGCCCTCGAGAGACCCAGTACTTC CASSQPGPRETQYF
TRBD2 TRBJ2-7 TRBV2 - TGTGCCAGCAGTGAAGCTATCCGCGGGGGACTATACGAGCAGTACTTC CASSEAIRGGLYEQYF
- TRBJ2-3 TRBV9 few TGTGCCAGCAGCGTCAACCCTGTGGCAGATACGCAGTATTTT CASSVNPVADTQYF
TRBD2 TRBJ2-5 TRBV28 - TGTACCAGCAGTTCTCGGGGGGTGGGGGAAGAGACCCAGTACTTC CTSSSRGVGEETQYF
TRBD1 TRBJ1-6 TRBV5-6 - TGTACCAGCAGCCTTTCAGGGGGAAGTTATAATTCACCCCTCCACTTT CTSSLSGGSYNSPLHF
- TRBJ1-3 TRBV6-6 once TGTGCCAGCAAAGCCGGACATCTCTCCGGAAACACCATATATTTT CASKAGHLSGNTIYF
- TRBJ1-1 TRBV5-1 - TGCGCCAGCAGCATGGTAGGCAAGAACACTGAAGCTTTCTTT CASSMVGKNTEAFF
TRBD1 TRBJ1-3 TRBV12-3/TRBV12-4 - TGTACCAGCAGTCGTCCCGGGACAGGGATCGGCTTTGGAAATACCATATATTTT CTSSRPGTGIGFGNTIYF
TRBD1 TRBJ2-7 TRBV6-2/TRBV6-3 - TGTTCCAGCAGTACTAGGACAGGAGGATCCTACGAGCAGTACTTC CSSSTRTGGSYEQYF
TRBD2 TRBJ2-3 TRBV11-2 - TGTGCCAGTAGCTTAGATCGGGGGGATACAGATGCGCAGTATTTT CASSLDRGDTDAQYF
TRBD1 TRBJ1-5 TRBV6-6 - TGTGCCGGCAGTTGCTTCGGATGGGGACAGAATAGCAATCAGCCCCAGCATTTT CAGSCFGWGQNSNQPQHF
- TRBJ1-2 TRBV29-1 - TGTAGCATTCTCCAGACGGGAGCCTATGGTTACACCTTC CSILQTGAYGYTF
TRBD2 TRBJ2-7 TRBV29-1 - TGCATCGTCGGACCGGGTAGCGGGATCTCGCGAGAGCAGTACTTC CIVGPGSGISREQYF
TRBD1 TRBJ2-4 TRBV7-9 - TGTGCCAGCAGCCCCTCTACAGGGGATGAAAACATTCAGTACTTC CASSPSTGDENIQYF
- TRBJ2-3 TRBV6-6 - TGTGCCAGCAGCCTGTGTAGTGAGGCAGATACGCAGTATTTT CASSLCSEADTQYF
- TRBJ1-5 TRBV10-3 few TGTGCCATCAGTGAGTCTTGGGGCAATCAGCCCCAGCATTTT CAISESWGNQPQHF
- TRBJ2-3 TRBV11-3 - TGTGCCAGCACAGGTCGCGAAGCAAGCACAGATACGCAGTATTTT CASTGREASTDTQYF
- TRBJ2-7 TRBV10-3 many TGTGCCATCAGCTCGGGCGGGGCGACGGAGCAGTACTTC CAISSGGATEQYF
- TRBJ1-6 TRBV6-5 once TGTGTCAGCAGTTATCCCGACGGTGAAAATTCACCCCTCCACTTT CVSSYPDGENSPLHF
TRBD1 TRBJ1-2 TRBV10-2 many TGCGCCAGCAGCCAGGACAGGGATCGAGGCTACACCTTC CASSQDRDRGYTF
TRBD2 TRBJ2-1 TRBV10-3 - TGTGCCATCAGTTCCAATTCCTTGCGGGGGGGAGCCTACAATGAGCAGTTCTTC CAISSNSLRGGAYNEQFF
- TRBJ2-7 TRBV29-1 - TGCAGCGTTGAAGGTGACGGCACCTACGAGCATTACTTC CSVEGDGTYEHYF
- TRBJ2-7 TRBV4-3 - TGCGCCAGCAGCCCGTCGGCCGGGAGTAGCTATAAGCAGTACTTC CASSPSAGSSYKQYF
- TRBJ1-2 TRBV6-2/TRBV6-3 once TGTGCCAGCACTCTCTCATGTGGCTACACCTTC CASTLSCGYTF
TRBD1 TRBJ2-6 TRBV6-1 - TGTGCCAGTAGTGAGGGGGCTGGGACCAACATCCTGACTTTC CASSEGAGTNILTF
- TRBJ2-3 TRBV12-3/TRBV12-4 - TGCGCCAGCAGCCAGGGGCAGCGCACAGATACGCATTATTTT CASSQGQRTDTHYF
- TRBJ1-2 TRBV12-3/TRBV12-4 many TGTGCCATATCACCCGGCGGCGGAATCTATGGCTACACCTTC CAISPGGGIYGYTF
- TRBJ2-7 TRBV4-2 - TGTGCCAGCAGCCTTGGCCCAGGTAGCTCCTACGTGCAGTACTTC CASSLGPGSSYVQYF
- TRBJ2-6 TRBV24-1 - TGTGCCACCGGGGGGGGGGACATTGTAACTGGGGCCAACGTCCTGACTTTC CATGGGDIVTGANVLTF
- TRBJ2-7 TRBV11-2 - TGTGCCAGCTGCTTAGTTGGTTGGGATCGAGAGAATTACTTC CASCLVGWDRENYF
- TRBJ2-2 TRBV12-3/TRBV12-4 - TGTGCCAGCAGTCCCCAACACGGGAACGCCCGGGAGCTGTTGTTT CASSPQHGNARELLF
- TRBJ2-6 TRBV6-2/TRBV6-3 - TGTGCCTGCCGCACCAGGGCCAACGTCCTGACTTTC CACRTRANVLTF